This T cell receptor (beta chain) was recorded in a study of blood T cell repertoires in COVID-19. Study summary: There were acute and convalescent COVID-19 samples, and they came from the United States, Italy and Spain. T cells, B-cell-depleted T cells, or PBMCs supplied cDNA or gDNA.

This clone was found once. CDR1 SGHKS and CDR2 YYEKEE come from the germline V gene (reference sequence). V lost 4 bases, J lost 2 bases, and 12 bases lay in between. The CDR3 is 14 residues long. In the authors' methods: From reference gene primer amplification, estimates of nucleated cell counts were derived. The assay was immunoSEQ multiplex PCR, and TCRdb's table has in-frame clones only and misses some. The D gene and trimming were derived from the DNA, and the V and J assignments and clone size from that table. The sample lists some 150,000 clones; about 87% were seen once. V and J are TRBV5-5 and TRBJ1-1; a possible D gene is TRBD1 (5 bases). The sequencing sample was made of peripheral blood. This receptor was identified in a man aged 50-60 years who had recovered from COVID-19. The CDR3 loop is CASSTTTGNTEAFF. The DNA for the CDR3 is TGTGCCAGCAGCACAACCACAGGAAACACTGAAGCTTTCTTT.